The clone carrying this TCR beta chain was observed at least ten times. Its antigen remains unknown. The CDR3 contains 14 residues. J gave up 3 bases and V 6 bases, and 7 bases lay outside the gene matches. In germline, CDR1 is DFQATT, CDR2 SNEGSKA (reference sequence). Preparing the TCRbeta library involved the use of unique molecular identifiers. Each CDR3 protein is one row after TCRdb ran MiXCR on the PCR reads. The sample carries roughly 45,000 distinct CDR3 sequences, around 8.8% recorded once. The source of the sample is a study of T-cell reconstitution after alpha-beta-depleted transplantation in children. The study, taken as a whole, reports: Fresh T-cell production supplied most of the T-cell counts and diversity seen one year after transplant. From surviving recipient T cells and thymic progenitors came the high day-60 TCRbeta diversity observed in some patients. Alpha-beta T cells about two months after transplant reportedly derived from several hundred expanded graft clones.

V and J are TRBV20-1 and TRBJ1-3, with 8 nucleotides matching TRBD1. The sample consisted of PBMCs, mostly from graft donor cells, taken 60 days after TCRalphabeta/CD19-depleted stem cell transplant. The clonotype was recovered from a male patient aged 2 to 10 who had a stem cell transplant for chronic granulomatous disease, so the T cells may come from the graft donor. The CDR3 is CSADDRGGGNTIYF. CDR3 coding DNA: TGCAGTGCAGACGACAGGGGTGGTGGAAACACCATATATTTT.